The T cell receptor beta chain described here comes from a study of T cells in Graves' hyperthyroidism and ophthalmopathy. A word on this clonotype: Its antigen is not identified.

Study-wide results and limits: Ophthalmopathy was distinguished from stable hyperthyroidism by 13 V-J signatures.

RNA transcripts served as the template for amplifying TCR beta CDR3 regions. Carried out on the TCR CDR3, a first-round RT-PCR used the HTBI primer set. MiXCR, run by TCRdb on the multiplex PCR reads, gives a single entry per CDR3 protein. The sample consists of under 250,000 distinct CDR3 sequences, more than 20% of them appearing once. This receptor was taken from a woman between 40 and 55 years old with Graves' ophthalmopathy. Input material: blood.

The CDR3 DNA is TGTGCCAGCAGTCTCCCAGGAAGCGGGTACGAGCAGTACTTC. Protein product: CASSLPGSGYEQYF. The chain has TRBV28 and TRBJ2-7; TRBD2 might be the D (6 bases). CDR1 is MDHEN and CDR2 is SYDVKM in the germline V gene. There are 14 residues in the CDR3. The germline V and J ends were trimmed by 5 bases and 4 bases, with 15 bases remaining between them.